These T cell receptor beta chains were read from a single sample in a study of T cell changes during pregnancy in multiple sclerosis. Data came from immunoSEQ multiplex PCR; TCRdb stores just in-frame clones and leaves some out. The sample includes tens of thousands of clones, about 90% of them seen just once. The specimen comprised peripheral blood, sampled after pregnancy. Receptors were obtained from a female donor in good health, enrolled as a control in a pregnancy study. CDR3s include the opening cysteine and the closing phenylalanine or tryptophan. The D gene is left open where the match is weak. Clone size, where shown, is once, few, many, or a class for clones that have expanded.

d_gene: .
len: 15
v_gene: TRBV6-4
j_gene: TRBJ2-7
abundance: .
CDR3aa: CASNNPGTSSYEQYF
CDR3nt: TGTGCCAGCAATAACCCCGGGACTTCCTCCTACGAGCAGTACTTC

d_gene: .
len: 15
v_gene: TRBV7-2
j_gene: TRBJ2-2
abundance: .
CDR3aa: CASPPGGTVAGELFF
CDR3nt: TGTGCCAGCCCTCCGGGAGGGACAGTCGCCGGGGAGCTGTTTTTT

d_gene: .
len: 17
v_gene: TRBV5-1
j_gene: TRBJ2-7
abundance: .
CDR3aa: CASSPLVSGAFSYEQYF
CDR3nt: TGCGCCAGCAGCCCACTGGTGTCAGGGGCGTTCTCCTACGAGCAGTACTTC

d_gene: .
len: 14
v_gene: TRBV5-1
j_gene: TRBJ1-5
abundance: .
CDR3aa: CASSLGAGNQPQHF
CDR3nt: TGCGCCAGCAGCTTGGGGGCTGGTAATCAGCCCCAGCATTTT

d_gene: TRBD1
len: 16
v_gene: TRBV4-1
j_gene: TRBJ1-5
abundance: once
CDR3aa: CASSQGEGQGAQPQHF
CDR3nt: TGCGCCAGCAGCCAAGGAGAGGGGCAGGGGGCGCAGCCCCAGCATTTT

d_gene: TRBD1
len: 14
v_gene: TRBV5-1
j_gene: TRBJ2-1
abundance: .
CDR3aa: CASSPGTDYNEQFF
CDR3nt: TGCGCCAGCTCCCCCGGGACAGACTACAATGAGCAGTTCTTC

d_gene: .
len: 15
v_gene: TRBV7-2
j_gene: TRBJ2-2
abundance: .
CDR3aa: CASSDNPGQPGELFF
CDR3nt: TGTGCCAGCAGCGACAATCCGGGACAACCCGGGGAGCTGTTTTTT

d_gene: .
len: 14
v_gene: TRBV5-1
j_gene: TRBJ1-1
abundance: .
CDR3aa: CASSLDPGDTEAFF
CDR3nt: TGCGCCAGCAGCTTGGACCCCGGGGACACTGAAGCTTTCTTT

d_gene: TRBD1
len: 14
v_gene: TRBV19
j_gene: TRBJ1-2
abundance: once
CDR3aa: CASSLQEGARGYTF
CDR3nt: TGTGCCAGTAGCCTACAGGAGGGGGCTCGTGGCTACACCTTC

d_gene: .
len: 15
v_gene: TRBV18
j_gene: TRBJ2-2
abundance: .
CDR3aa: CASSQAGENTGELFF
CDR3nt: TGTGCCAGCTCACAGGCGGGCGAGAACACCGGGGAGCTGTTTTTT

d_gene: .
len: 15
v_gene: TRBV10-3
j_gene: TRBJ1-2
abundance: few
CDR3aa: CAISESRDTYYGYTF
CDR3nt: TGTGCCATCAGTGAGTCTAGGGACACATACTATGGCTACACCTTC

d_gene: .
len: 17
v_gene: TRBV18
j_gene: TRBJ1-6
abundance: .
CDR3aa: CASSPTGGSSYNSPLHF
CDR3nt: TGTGCCAGCTCACCGACAGGCGGTAGCTCCTATAATTCACCCCTCCACTTT

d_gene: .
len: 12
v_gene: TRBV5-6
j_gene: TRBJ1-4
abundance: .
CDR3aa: CASSFSSEKLFF
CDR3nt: TGTGCCAGCAGCTTTAGCAGTGAAAAACTGTTTTTT

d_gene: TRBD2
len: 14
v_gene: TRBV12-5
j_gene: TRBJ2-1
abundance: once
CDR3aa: CASGFASGIDEQFF
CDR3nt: TGTGCTAGTGGTTTTGCTAGCGGGATCGATGAGCAGTTCTTC

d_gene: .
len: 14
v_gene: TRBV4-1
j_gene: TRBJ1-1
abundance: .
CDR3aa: CASSQSPRNTEAFF
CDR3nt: TGCGCCAGCAGCCAGAGCCCAAGGAACACTGAAGCTTTCTTT

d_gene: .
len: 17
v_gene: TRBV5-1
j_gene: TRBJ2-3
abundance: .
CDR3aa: CASSLIPRLEGTDTQYF
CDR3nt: TGCGCCAGCAGCTTGATTCCACGACTAGAAGGCACAGATACGCAGTATTTT

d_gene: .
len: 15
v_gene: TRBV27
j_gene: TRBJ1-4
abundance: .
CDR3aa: CASSPNRVLVEKLFF
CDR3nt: TGTGCCAGCAGTCCGAACAGGGTATTGGTGGAAAAACTGTTTTTT

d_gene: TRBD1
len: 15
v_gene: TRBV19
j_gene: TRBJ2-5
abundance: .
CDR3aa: CASSTGTGGTGTQYF
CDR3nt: TGTGCCAGTTCCACCGGGACAGGGGGTACTGGGACCCAGTACTTC

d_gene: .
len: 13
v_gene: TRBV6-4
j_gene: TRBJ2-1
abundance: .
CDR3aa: CATAGQGHNEQFF
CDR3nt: TGTGCCACCGCAGGGCAGGGCCACAATGAGCAGTTCTTC

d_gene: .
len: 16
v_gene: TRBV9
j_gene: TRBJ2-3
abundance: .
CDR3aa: CASSVVPGGGTDTQYF
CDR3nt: TGTGCCAGCAGCGTAGTTCCTGGCGGGGGCACAGATACGCAGTATTTT

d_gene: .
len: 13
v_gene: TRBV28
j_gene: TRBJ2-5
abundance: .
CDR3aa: CASRTRRVETQYF
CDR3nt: TGTGCCAGCAGGACAAGGCGGGTAGAGACCCAGTACTTC

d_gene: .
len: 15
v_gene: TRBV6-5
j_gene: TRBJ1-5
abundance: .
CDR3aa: CASSYSYSAAQPQHF
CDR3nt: TGTGCCAGCAGTTACTCGTATAGCGCGGCTCAGCCCCAGCATTTT

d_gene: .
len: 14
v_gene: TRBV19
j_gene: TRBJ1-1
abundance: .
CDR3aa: CASSIDRGDTEAFF
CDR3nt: TGTGCCAGTAGTATCGACCGGGGGGACACTGAAGCTTTCTTT

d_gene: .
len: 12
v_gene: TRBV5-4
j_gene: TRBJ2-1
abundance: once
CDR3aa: CASSFGSGDQFF
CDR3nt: TGTGCCAGCAGCTTCGGCTCGGGAGATCAGTTCTTC

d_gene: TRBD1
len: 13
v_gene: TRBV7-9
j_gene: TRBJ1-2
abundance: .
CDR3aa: CASSLTGGNGYTF
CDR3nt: TGTGCCAGCAGCCTCACAGGGGGAAACGGCTACACCTTC

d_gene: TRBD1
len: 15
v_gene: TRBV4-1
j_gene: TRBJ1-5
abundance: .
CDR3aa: CASSHGDRDNQPQHF
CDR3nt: TGCGCCAGCAGCCATGGAGACAGGGACAATCAGCCCCAGCATTTT

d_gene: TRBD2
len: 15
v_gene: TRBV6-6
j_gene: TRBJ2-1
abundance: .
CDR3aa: CASSYPPGLGDEQFF
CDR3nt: TGTGCCAGCAGTTACCCCCCGGGACTAGGTGATGAGCAGTTCTTC

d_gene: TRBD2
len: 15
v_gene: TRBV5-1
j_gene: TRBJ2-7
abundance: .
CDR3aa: CASSPPLAGGYEQYF
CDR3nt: TGCGCCAGCAGCCCACCACTAGCGGGGGGATACGAGCAGTACTTC

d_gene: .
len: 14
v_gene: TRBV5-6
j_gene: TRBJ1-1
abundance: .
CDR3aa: CASSLWAENTEAFF
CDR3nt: TGTGCCAGCAGCTTGTGGGCAGAGAACACTGAAGCTTTCTTT

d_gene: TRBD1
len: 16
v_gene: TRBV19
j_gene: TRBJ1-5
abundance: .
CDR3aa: CASSIRGTGNNQPQHF
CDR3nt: TGTGCCAGTAGTATACGGGGGACAGGGAACAATCAGCCCCAGCATTTT

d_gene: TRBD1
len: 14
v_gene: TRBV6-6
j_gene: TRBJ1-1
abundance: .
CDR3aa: CASTAGQGNTEAFF
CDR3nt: TGTGCCAGCACCGCGGGACAGGGGAACACTGAAGCTTTCTTT

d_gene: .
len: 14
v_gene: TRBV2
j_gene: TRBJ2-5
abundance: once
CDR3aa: CASSEGAAGPTQYF
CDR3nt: TGTGCCAGCAGTGAAGGGGCAGCGGGCCCGACCCAGTACTTC

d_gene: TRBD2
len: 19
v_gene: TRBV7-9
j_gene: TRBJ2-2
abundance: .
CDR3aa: CASSSRGTSGNKKAGELFF
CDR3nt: TGTGCCAGCAGCTCGAGGGGGACTAGCGGGAATAAAAAGGCCGGGGAGCTGTTTTTT

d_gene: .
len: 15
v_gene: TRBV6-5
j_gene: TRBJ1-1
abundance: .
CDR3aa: CASSYTRYLDTEAFF
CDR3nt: TGTGCCAGCAGTTACACGAGGTATTTGGACACTGAAGCTTTCTTT

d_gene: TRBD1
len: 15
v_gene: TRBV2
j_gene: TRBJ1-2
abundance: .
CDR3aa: CASSEERGRGYGYTF
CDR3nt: TGTGCCAGCAGTGAAGAGAGGGGGCGCGGCTATGGCTACACCTTC

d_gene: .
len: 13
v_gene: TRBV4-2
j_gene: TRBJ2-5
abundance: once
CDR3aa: CASSQARGETQYF
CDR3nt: TGTGCCAGCAGCCAAGCACGGGGGGAGACCCAGTACTTC

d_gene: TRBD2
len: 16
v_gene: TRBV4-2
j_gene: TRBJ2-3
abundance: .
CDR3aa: CASSLGGGGGTDTQYF
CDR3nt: TGTGCCAGCAGCCTAGGCGGCGGGGGGGGTACAGATACGCAGTATTTT

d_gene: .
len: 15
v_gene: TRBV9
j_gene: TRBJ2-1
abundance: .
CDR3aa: CASSPRERAYNEQFF
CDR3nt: TGTGCCAGCAGCCCCCGGGAGAGGGCCTACAATGAGCAGTTCTTC

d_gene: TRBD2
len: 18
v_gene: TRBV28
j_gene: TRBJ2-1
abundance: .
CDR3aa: CASSLLVLAGEFYNEQFF
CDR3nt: TGTGCCAGCAGTTTATTGGTCCTAGCGGGAGAGTTCTACAATGAGCAGTTCTTC

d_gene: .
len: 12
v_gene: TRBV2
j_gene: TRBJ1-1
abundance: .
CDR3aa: CASSGGGTEAFF
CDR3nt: TGTGCCAGCAGTGGAGGGGGCACTGAAGCTTTCTTT

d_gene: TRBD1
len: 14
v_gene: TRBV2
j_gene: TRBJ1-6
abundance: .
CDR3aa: CASSRDSYNSPLHF
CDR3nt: TGTGCCAGCTCTAGGGACAGCTATAATTCACCCCTCCACTTT

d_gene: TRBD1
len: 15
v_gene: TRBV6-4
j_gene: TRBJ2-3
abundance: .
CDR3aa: CASSEGTGGADTQYF
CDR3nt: TGTGCCAGCAGTGAAGGGACAGGGGGCGCAGATACGCAGTATTTT